The 3 T cell receptor beta chains below all came from one sample that was sequenced in a study of human T cells and chemical hapten exposure. In TCRdb, the RACE reads were re-called with MiXCR into one record per CDR3 protein. In the table there are under 55,000 distinct CDR3 sequences, roughly a tenth of which are singletons. Time point specified: patch test 3, about 24 weeks after DPC sensitization. Treatment given: therapeutic diphenylcyclopropenone sensitization with weekly scalp DPC. Source: whole blood, taken in connection with sensitization to the hapten diphenylcyclopropenone (DPC). Receptor source: a middle-aged woman with alopecia areata. Some clones in this sample may be carry-over from other donors' samples.

Only a few counts were recorded for this clonotype. The CDR3 protein is CASSQAGGGGSVDTQYF. CDR3 coding DNA: TGTGCCAGCAGCCAAGCGGGTGGCGGGGGGAGTGTAGATACGCAGTATTTT. The chain is built from TRBV4-2 and TRBJ2-3, with 8 bases matching TRBD2. The CDR3 totals 17 residues. The V gene end was trimmed by 1 base and the J gene end by 5 bases; junction bases not matched to a gene: 11. Germline V gene sequence: CDR1 LGHNA, CDR2 YNFKEQ.

This clonotype was observed many times. This chain's CDR3 is CASSYASGVDGAGELFF. The CDR3 DNA follows: TGTGCCAGCAGTTACGCGTCGGGGGTCGACGGGGCCGGGGAGCTGTTTTTT. The gene calls are TRBV6-5 and TRBJ2-2; tentative D call: TRBD2 (6 bases). The CDR3 extends over 17 amino acids. With 2 bases removed from V and 6 bases from J, the gap between germline ends came to 19 bases. Per germline, CDR1 MNHEY and CDR2 SVGAGI.

This clonotype has ten or more counts. V and J are TRBV6-4 and TRBJ2-7, with 7 bases that match TRBD1. The CDR3 sequence is 15 residues long. J gave up 0 bases and V 3 bases, and 5 bases lay outside the gene matches. Germline CDR1 reads MRHNA; CDR2 reads SNTAGT. The CDR3 sequence is CASSEEGGASYEQYF. The CDR3 DNA reads as TGTGCCAGCAGTGAAGAAGGGGGCGCCTCCTACGAGCAGTACTTC.